The rows below give T cell receptor beta chains drawn from one sample of a study of T cells in Graves' hyperthyroidism and ophthalmopathy. TCRdb used MiXCR to reprocess the multiplex PCR reads, holding one entry per CDR3 protein. The table includes 600,000 to 800,000 distinct CDR3 sequences, over 35% detected once. Sequencing input: blood. The receptors shown here come from a woman in her thirties or forties with Graves' hyperthyroidism. Both conserved end residues are part of each CDR3. Fields, in order: J gene, CDR3 length, V gene, CDR3 protein.

TRBJ1-1,14,TRBV5-1,CASSPGELNTEAFF
TRBJ1-2,15,TRBV7-9,CASRPKQGANYGYTF
TRBJ1-5,15,TRBV19,CASSNRQGGNQPQHF
TRBJ1-1,15,TRBV20-1,CSAIGETGSDTEAFF
TRBJ1-2,13,TRBV5-5,CASFRMGTDGYTF
TRBJ1-1,12,TRBV19,CASKGDFTEAFF
TRBJ2-2,14,TRBV29-1,CSVGGLANTGELFF
TRBJ2-5,14,TRBV6-2/TRBV6-3,CATRTGRVQETQYF
TRBJ1-2,14,TRBV12-3/TRBV12-4,CASSLDRKGYGYTF
TRBJ2-3,13,TRBV10-3,CAISVQSTDTQYF
TRBJ1-2,14,TRBV24-1,CATSDQGRNYGYTF
TRBJ1-1,14,TRBV2,CASSEATGSTEAFF
TRBJ2-5,13,TRBV7-2,CASSPNGMETQYF
TRBJ1-6,15,TRBV20-1,CSARGQQGGNSPLHF
TRBJ2-7,15,TRBV2,CASSLRDRALLGQYF
TRBJ2-7,14,TRBV29-1,CSVEDQGQGTEQYF
TRBJ1-5,15,TRBV6-5,CASSYFSPSNQPQHF
TRBJ2-7,16,TRBV20-1,CSARDPLARGPYEQYF
-,15,TRBV7-8,CASSLTGLRDNEQFF
TRBJ1-2,13,TRBV2,CASNLRQDNGYTF
TRBJ1-1,14,TRBV6-5,CASNLGGSGTEAFF
TRBJ2-5,14,TRBV3-1,CASSPSSGSKTQYF